This T cell receptor beta chain was sequenced for a study of OX40 agonist ivuxolimab in advanced cancers. Study context: Past anti-PD-1, anti-PD-L1 or anti-CTLA-4 therapy was accepted, and 40% to 50% had received some.

Remarks on this clone: Its target is unknown.

Regarding the study as a whole: Certain nonresponding patients likewise had low normalized T-cell clonal expansion. The mean number of expanded clones was higher in CD8+ T cells than in CD4+.

Using immunoSEQ multiplex PCR, the repertoire was profiled, and TCRdb retains in-frame clones only, with some absent. Of fewer than 45,000 clones in the sample, less than 85% were seen once. V dropped 0 bases and J dropped 7 bases, with 9 bases sitting between them. From germline, CDR1 is MGHDK and CDR2 SYGVNS. The CDR3 runs to 13 residues. The J gene is TRBJ1-2, the V gene TRBV25-1; D is possibly TRBD1 (5 bases). This TCR came from an adult with an advanced solid tumor such as melanoma, head and neck, liver or kidney cancer. The starting material was CD4+ or CD8+ T cells sorted from blood, obtained in a trial of the OX40 agonist ivuxolimab. CDR3 in amino acids: CASSEYTGFGYTF. The CDR3 nucleotides read TGTGCCAGCAGTGAATATACAGGTTTTGGCTACACCTTC.